Listed below are T cell receptor beta chains from one sample, sequenced in a study of T cells in Graves' hyperthyroidism and ophthalmopathy. TCRdb passed the multiplex PCR reads through MiXCR, listing each CDR3 protein once. The sample includes hundreds of thousands of distinct CDR3 sequences, more than 15% of them seen just once. Sequenced material: blood. All receptors come from a woman aged 35 to 49 with Graves' ophthalmopathy. Both conserved end residues are part of each CDR3. D genes are given only for firm matches. Size tells how often a clone was seen (once, few, many) or the class of an expanded clone, and some rows leave it out.

v_gene: TRBV5-1; d_gene: TRBD1; len: 16; j_gene: TRBJ2-3; abundance: many; CDR3nt: TGCGCCAGCAGCTTGGGACAGGGGGGGAGCACAGATACGCAGTATTTT; CDR3aa: CASSLGQGGSTDTQYF
v_gene: TRBV5-1; d_gene: TRBD1; len: 16; j_gene: TRBJ2-5; abundance: .; CDR3nt: TGCGCCAGCAGCTTGGACCCAGGGGGCTTCCAAGAGACCCAGTACTTC; CDR3aa: CASSLDPGGFQETQYF
v_gene: TRBV2; d_gene: TRBD2; len: 15; j_gene: TRBJ2-3; abundance: many; CDR3nt: TGTGCCAGCAGGCCTCAACTAGCGGGAGGTTATACGCAGTATTTT; CDR3aa: CASRPQLAGGYTQYF
v_gene: TRBV5-5; d_gene: TRBD1; len: 15; j_gene: TRBJ2-1; abundance: many; CDR3nt: TGTGCCAGCAGCTTTGAGACAGGGTCCCACAATGAGCAGTTCTTC; CDR3aa: CASSFETGSHNEQFF
v_gene: TRBV5-4; d_gene: TRBD1; len: 13; j_gene: TRBJ2-3; abundance: .; CDR3nt: TGTGCCAGCAGCGCGGACAGGGGGGATACGCAGTATTTT; CDR3aa: CASSADRGDTQYF
v_gene: TRBV18; d_gene: TRBD1; len: 14; j_gene: TRBJ2-1; abundance: many; CDR3nt: TGTGCCAGCTCACCACCTGACAGGGGGATTGAGCAGTTCTTC; CDR3aa: CASSPPDRGIEQFF
v_gene: TRBV20-1; d_gene: TRBD2; len: 16; j_gene: TRBJ2-7; abundance: .; CDR3nt: TGCAGTGCCAGAACACTAGCGGGAGGGTCCTACAATGAGCAGTACTTC; CDR3aa: CSARTLAGGSYNEQYF
v_gene: TRBV29-1; d_gene: .; len: 13; j_gene: TRBJ1-1; abundance: few; CDR3nt: TGCAGCTCAAGCTGGACAACGAACACTGAAGCTTTCTTT; CDR3aa: CSSSWTTNTEAFF
v_gene: TRBV3-1; d_gene: TRBD1; len: 19; j_gene: TRBJ1-3; abundance: .; CDR3nt: TGTGCCAGCAGCCAATGGGACAGGGGCCGAAGTCGAAGTAGAAACACCATATATTTT; CDR3aa: CASSQWDRGRSRSRNTIYF
v_gene: TRBV9; d_gene: TRBD2; len: 15; j_gene: TRBJ2-3; abundance: .; CDR3nt: TGTGCCAGCAGCCCATTAGCGGGAGGCGTAGATACGCAGTATTTT; CDR3aa: CASSPLAGGVDTQYF
v_gene: TRBV6-8; d_gene: TRBD1; len: 13; j_gene: TRBJ2-7; abundance: few; CDR3nt: TGTGCCAGCTCCGGGACAGGGGGCCAAGAGCAGTACTTC; CDR3aa: CASSGTGGQEQYF
v_gene: TRBV6-5; d_gene: .; len: 12; j_gene: TRBJ1-2; abundance: .; CDR3nt: TGTGCCAGCAGTTACTCGCAGTATGGCTACACCTTC; CDR3aa: CASSYSQYGYTF
v_gene: TRBV3-1; d_gene: TRBD2; len: 14; j_gene: TRBJ2-5; abundance: many; CDR3nt: TGTGCCAGCAGCCCTACTAGCGGGAGTGAGACCCAGTACTTC; CDR3aa: CASSPTSGSETQYF
v_gene: TRBV2; d_gene: TRBD2; len: 16; j_gene: TRBJ2-2; abundance: .; CDR3nt: TGTGCCAGCAGAGTTCGACTAGCGGAGAACACCGGGGAGCTGTTTTTT; CDR3aa: CASRVRLAENTGELFF
v_gene: TRBV27; d_gene: TRBD1; len: 15; j_gene: TRBJ2-1; abundance: .; CDR3nt: TGTGCCAGCAGGGGTCTCGGCAGGGGGCTTTTTGAGCAGTTCTTC; CDR3aa: CASRGLGRGLFEQFF
v_gene: TRBV19; d_gene: .; len: 14; j_gene: TRBJ2-1; abundance: few; CDR3nt: TGTGCCAGTAGTAAGCAGCGTTCATCGGATGAGCAGTTCTTC; CDR3aa: CASSKQRSSDEQFF
v_gene: TRBV30; d_gene: .; len: 11; j_gene: TRBJ1-2; abundance: few; CDR3nt: TGTGCCTGTCAAAAAGGGGGGGACTACACCTTC; CDR3aa: CACQKGGDYTF
v_gene: TRBV6-1; d_gene: TRBD1; len: 17; j_gene: TRBJ1-5; abundance: .; CDR3nt: TGTGCCAGCAGTGAAGCATTCCACAGGGGGTTCTATCAGCCCCAGCATTTT; CDR3aa: CASSEAFHRGFYQPQHF
v_gene: TRBV4-1; d_gene: TRBD1; len: 18; j_gene: TRBJ2-3; abundance: many; CDR3nt: TGCGCCAGCAGCCAAGTCCCTATGGACAGGGGGCGTCCAGATACGCAGTATTTT; CDR3aa: CASSQVPMDRGRPDTQYF
v_gene: TRBV28; d_gene: TRBD1; len: 14; j_gene: TRBJ1-2; abundance: .; CDR3nt: TGTGCCAGCACCAAATCACAGGGGGCGCAGGGCTACACCTTC; CDR3aa: CASTKSQGAQGYTF
v_gene: TRBV30; d_gene: .; len: 13; j_gene: TRBJ2-3; abundance: many; CDR3nt: TGTGCCTGGGGTCGGGATAGCACAGATACGCAGTATTTT; CDR3aa: CAWGRDSTDTQYF
v_gene: TRBV28; d_gene: .; len: 13; j_gene: TRBJ2-7; abundance: many; CDR3nt: TGTGCCAGCACCATCAGCGTAGGCTACGAGCAGTACTTC; CDR3aa: CASTISVGYEQYF
v_gene: TRBV5-1; d_gene: .; len: 16; j_gene: TRBJ1-3; abundance: many; CDR3nt: TGCGCCAGCAGCTTGGAGGCTACGAACCCCGGAAACACCATATATTTT; CDR3aa: CASSLEATNPGNTIYF